The rows below give T cell receptor beta chains drawn from one sample of a study of shared clonotypes between healthy human individuals. Some clones are missing from TCRdb's copy, which holds only in-frame ones; the method was immunoSEQ multiplex PCR. The repertoire holds more than 2 million clones, with over 85% as singletons. Material: naive CD8+ T cells sorted from blood. The receptors were sampled from a young man in good health. Both conserved end residues are part of each CDR3. A D gene is named only where the DNA matches it firmly. Some rows mark clone size as missing; the rest say once, few, many or name a class of expanded clone.

clone size	V gene	J gene	D gene	CDR3 protein	CDR3 DNA
.	TRBV6-6	TRBJ2-2	.	CASSYEIGGGELFF	TGTGCCAGCAGTTACGAGATAGGGGGCGGGGAGCTGTTTTTT
.	TRBV4-3	TRBJ2-1	TRBD2	CASSQDLRETGDGSYNEQFF	TGCGCCAGCAGCCAAGATCTGCGGGAGACGGGGGATGGCTCCTACAATGAGCAGTTCTTC
.	TRBV29-1	TRBJ2-1	.	CSADFSLGYNEQFF	TGCAGCGCAGACTTTTCTTTAGGATACAATGAGCAGTTCTTC
.	TRBV6-5	TRBJ2-5	.	CASSYSRKQETQYF	TGTGCCAGCAGTTACTCCCGAAAACAAGAGACCCAGTACTTC
once	TRBV10-3	TRBJ1-2	.	CAISDPDSESYGYTF	TGTGCCATCAGTGATCCCGACAGTGAGTCCTATGGCTACACCTTC
.	TRBV4-3	TRBJ2-7	TRBD2	CASSQVLAVSYEQYF	TGCGCCAGCAGCCAAGTACTAGCGGTATCCTACGAGCAGTACTTC
.	TRBV4-1	TRBJ1-5	TRBD1	CASSQLQGASQPQHF	TGCGCCAGCAGCCAATTACAGGGGGCGAGTCAGCCCCAGCATTTT
.	TRBV5-1	TRBJ2-5	.	CASSGYREKGQETQYF	TGCGCCAGCAGCGGCTACAGGGAGAAAGGGCAAGAGACCCAGTACTTC
.	TRBV21-1	TRBJ2-7	.	CASSTQSLDLRWGEQYF	TGTGCCAGCAGCACCCAAAGTCTCGACCTCCGATGGGGCGAGCAGTACTTC
.	TRBV5-1	TRBJ2-7	.	CASSLEGTAEQYF	TGCGCCAGCAGCTTGGAAGGTACGGCCGAGCAGTACTTC
.	TRBV29-1	TRBJ2-3	TRBD1	CSVNGQGAFSDTQYF	TGCAGCGTTAACGGACAGGGGGCCTTTTCAGATACGCAGTATTTT
.	TRBV19	TRBJ1-1	TRBD1	CASKRDREGVGEAFF	TGTGCCAGTAAACGGGACAGGGAAGGAGTAGGTGAAGCTTTCTTT
.	TRBV7-9	TRBJ2-1	.	CASSLVLGLEFDEQFF	TGTGCCAGCAGCTTAGTCCTCGGACTTGAATTCGATGAGCAGTTCTTC
.	TRBV28	TRBJ2-3	TRBD2	CASSFSGLAFSTDTQYF	TGTGCCAGCAGTTTCTCCGGACTAGCCTTTAGCACAGATACGCAGTATTTT
.	TRBV10-3	TRBJ2-1	.	CAISGSSGPNYNEQFF	TGTGCCATCAGTGGGTCCAGCGGGCCAAACTACAATGAGCAGTTCTTC
.	TRBV4-1	TRBJ1-3	.	CASSQEADSGNTIYF	TGCGCCAGCAGCCAAGAGGCGGACTCTGGAAACACCATATATTTT
.	TRBV13	TRBJ2-7	.	CASSLGGSRYEQYF	TGTGCCAGCAGCTTAGGCGGGAGTCGTTACGAGCAGTACTTC
once	TRBV6-5	TRBJ1-4	.	CASSYGMGDEKLFF	TGTGCCAGCAGTTACGGGATGGGGGATGAAAAACTGTTTTTT
.	TRBV5-5	TRBJ1-6	.	CASSLAGQGASPLHF	TGTGCCAGCAGCTTGGCGGGCCAAGGAGCTTCACCCCTCCACTTT
.	TRBV28	TRBJ1-2	.	CASSFSEYYGYTF	TGTGCCAGCAGTTTCTCGGAGTACTATGGCTACACCTTC
.	TRBV4-1	TRBJ2-5	.	CASSQGQGTLETQYF	TGCGCCAGCAGCCAAGGGCAGGGGACGCTTGAGACCCAGTACTTC
.	TRBV19	TRBJ1-1	.	CASSDYLATGRDEAFF	TGTGCCAGTAGTGACTACCTCGCGACAGGCCGGGATGAAGCTTTCTTT
.	TRBV7-9	TRBJ1-1	.	CASSLWGWPEAFF	TGTGCCAGCAGCTTATGGGGGTGGCCTGAAGCTTTCTTT
.	TRBV2	TRBJ2-2	TRBD1	CASTLGQGNTGELFF	TGTGCCAGCACTTTGGGACAGGGTAACACCGGGGAGCTGTTTTTT
.	TRBV7-9	TRBJ1-4	TRBD1	CASSLGQGANEKLFF	TGTGCCAGCAGCCTAGGACAGGGGGCTAACGAAAAACTGTTTTTT
.	TRBV27	TRBJ2-7	.	CASSLSYTGEQYF	TGTGCCAGCAGTTTATCCTACACGGGCGAGCAGTACTTC
.	TRBV19	TRBJ2-1	TRBD2	CASSMMASGYNEQFF	TGTGCCAGTAGTATGATGGCTAGCGGATACAATGAGCAGTTCTTC
.	TRBV11-2	TRBJ2-7	.	CASSPYPDRSGEQYF	TGTGCCAGCAGCCCGTACCCAGACAGGTCGGGTGAGCAGTACTTC
.	TRBV6-1	TRBJ2-1	.	CASSEQGWTEQFF	TGTGCCAGCAGTGAACAGGGGTGGACTGAGCAGTTCTTC
.	TRBV7-8	TRBJ2-1	.	CASTLRTGSSYNEQFF	TGTGCCAGCACCCTACGGACGGGGAGCTCCTACAATGAGCAGTTCTTC
.	TRBV9	TRBJ2-7	.	CASSPRASLDEQYF	TGTGCCAGCAGCCCCCGTGCTAGCTTAGACGAGCAGTACTTC
.	TRBV29-1	TRBJ1-2	.	CSVDLEGRRSGNYGYTF	TGCAGCGTTGACCTAGAGGGAAGGAGGTCGGGAAACTATGGCTACACCTTC
.	TRBV5-4	TRBJ2-1	TRBD1	CASSPGQVDEQFF	TGTGCCAGCAGCCCGGGACAGGTGGATGAGCAGTTCTTC
.	TRBV19	TRBJ1-1	.	CASTPIFVTGNTEAFF	TGTGCCAGTACTCCCATATTCGTAACCGGTAACACTGAAGCTTTCTTT
.	TRBV4-2	TRBJ1-3	.	CASSQDRTSSGNTIYF	TGTGCCAGCAGCCAAGATAGGACATCCTCTGGAAACACCATATATTTT
.	TRBV4-3	TRBJ2-7	.	CASSQLRDPTYEQYF	TGCGCCAGCAGCCAGCTCCGGGACCCAACCTACGAGCAGTACTTC
.	TRBV7-2	TRBJ2-7	.	CASSLLGLSSYEQYF	TGTGCCAGCAGCTTACTGGGGTTAAGCTCCTACGAGCAGTACTTC
.	TRBV10-3	TRBJ2-7	TRBD2	CAISPTSENYEQYF	TGTGCCATCAGTCCGACTAGCGAAAACTACGAGCAGTACTTC
.	TRBV5-6	TRBJ2-1	.	CASSYPTGTLYNEQFF	TGTGCCAGCAGCTATCCCACCGGGACACTTTACAATGAGCAGTTCTTC
.	TRBV6-5	TRBJ2-2	.	CASSQAPNTGELFF	TGTGCCAGCAGTCAGGCCCCGAACACCGGGGAGCTGTTTTTT
.	TRBV4-1	TRBJ2-7	.	CASSQDQGSYEQYF	TGCGCCAGCAGCCAAGACCAGGGATCCTACGAGCAGTACTTC
.	TRBV7-9	TRBJ2-3	.	CASSWGADTQYF	TGTGCCAGCAGCTGGGGTGCAGATACGCAGTATTTT
.	TRBV7-9	TRBJ2-7	TRBD1	CASSSTGDEQYF	TGTGCCAGCAGCTCGACAGGGGACGAGCAGTACTTC
.	TRBV7-3	TRBJ2-1	TRBD2	CASSLSGGPYNEQFF	TGTGCCAGCAGCTTGAGCGGGGGCCCATACAATGAGCAGTTCTTC
.	TRBV6-5	TRBJ1-1	.	CASSYGLSGNTEAFF	TGTGCCAGCAGTTACGGATTATCGGGGAACACTGAAGCTTTCTTT